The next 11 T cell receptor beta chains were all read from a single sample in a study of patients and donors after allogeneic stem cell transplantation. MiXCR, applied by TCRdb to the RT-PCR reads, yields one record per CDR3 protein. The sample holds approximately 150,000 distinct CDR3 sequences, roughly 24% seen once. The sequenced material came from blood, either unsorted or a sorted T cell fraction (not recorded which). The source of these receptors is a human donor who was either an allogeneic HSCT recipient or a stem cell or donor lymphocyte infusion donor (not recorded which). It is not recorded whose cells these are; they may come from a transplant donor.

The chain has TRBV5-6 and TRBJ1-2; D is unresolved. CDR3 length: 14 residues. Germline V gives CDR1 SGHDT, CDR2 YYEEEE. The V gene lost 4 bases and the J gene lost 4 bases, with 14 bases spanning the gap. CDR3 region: CASSPTESGYGYTF. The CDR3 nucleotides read TGTGCCAGCAGCCCCACAGAGTCGGGCTATGGCTACACCTTC.

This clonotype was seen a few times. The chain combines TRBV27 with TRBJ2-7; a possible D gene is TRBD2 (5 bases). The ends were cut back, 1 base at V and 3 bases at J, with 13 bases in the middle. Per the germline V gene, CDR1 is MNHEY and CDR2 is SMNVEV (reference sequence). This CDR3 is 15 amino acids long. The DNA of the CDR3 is TGTGCCAGCAGTTTATTTGCTAGAGGGAGCTACGAGCAGTACTTC. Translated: CASSLFARGSYEQYF.

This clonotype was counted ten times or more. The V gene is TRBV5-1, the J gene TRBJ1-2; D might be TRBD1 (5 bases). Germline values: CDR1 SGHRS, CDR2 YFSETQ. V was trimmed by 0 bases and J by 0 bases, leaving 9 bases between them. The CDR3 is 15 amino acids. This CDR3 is CASSLGGTANYGYTF. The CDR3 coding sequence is TGCGCCAGCAGCTTGGGAGGGACTGCTAACTATGGCTACACCTTC.

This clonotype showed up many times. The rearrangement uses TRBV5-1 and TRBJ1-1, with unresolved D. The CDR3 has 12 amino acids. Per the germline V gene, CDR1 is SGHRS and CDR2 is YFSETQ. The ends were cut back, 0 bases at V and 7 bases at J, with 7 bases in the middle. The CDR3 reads CASSLGSVEAFF. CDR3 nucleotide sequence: TGCGCCAGCAGCTTGGGCTCAGTTGAAGCTTTCTTT.

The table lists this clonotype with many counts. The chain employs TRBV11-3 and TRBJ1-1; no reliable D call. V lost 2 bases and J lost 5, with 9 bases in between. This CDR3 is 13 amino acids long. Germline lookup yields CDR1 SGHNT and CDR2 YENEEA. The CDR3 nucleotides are TGTGCCAGCAGCTTATCCGCGGGGACTGAAGCTTTCTTT. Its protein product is CASSLSAGTEAFF.

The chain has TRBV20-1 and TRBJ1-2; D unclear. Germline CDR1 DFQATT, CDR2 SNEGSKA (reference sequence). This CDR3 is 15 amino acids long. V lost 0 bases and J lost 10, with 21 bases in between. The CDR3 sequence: CSAREAPPTSGLYTF. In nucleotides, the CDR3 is TGCAGTGCTAGAGAAGCCCCACCAACCTCTGGACTCTACACCTTC.

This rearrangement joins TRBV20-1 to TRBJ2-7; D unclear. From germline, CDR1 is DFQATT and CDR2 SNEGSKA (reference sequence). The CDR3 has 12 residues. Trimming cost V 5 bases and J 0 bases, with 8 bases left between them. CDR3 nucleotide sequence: TGCAGTGCTCCTAGGAACTCCTACGAGCAGTACTTC. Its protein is CSAPRNSYEQYF.

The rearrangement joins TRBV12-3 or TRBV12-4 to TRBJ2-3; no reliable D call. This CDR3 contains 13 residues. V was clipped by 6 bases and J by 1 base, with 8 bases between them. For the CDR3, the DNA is TGTGCCAGCAGCTTGTCGGGCACAGATACGCAGTATTTT. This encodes CASSLSGTDTQYF.

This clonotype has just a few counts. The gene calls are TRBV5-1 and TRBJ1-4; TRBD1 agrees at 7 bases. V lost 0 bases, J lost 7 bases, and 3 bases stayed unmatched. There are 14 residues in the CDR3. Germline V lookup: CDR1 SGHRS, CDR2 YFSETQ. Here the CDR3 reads CASSLGQGTEKLFF. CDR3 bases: TGCGCCAGCAGCTTGGGACAGGGAACTGAAAAACTGTTTTTT.

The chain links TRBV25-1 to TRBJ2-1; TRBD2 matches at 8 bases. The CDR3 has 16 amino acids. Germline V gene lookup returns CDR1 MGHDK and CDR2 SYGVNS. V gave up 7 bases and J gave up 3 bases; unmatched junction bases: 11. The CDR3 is CASTELGLAGYNEQFF. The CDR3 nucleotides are TGTGCCAGCACCGAGTTGGGTCTAGCGGGCTACAATGAGCAGTTCTTC.

CDR3 loop: CASRNQGGSSYEQYF. CDR3 DNA sequence: TGTGCCAGCAGAAATCAGGGCGGTAGCTCCTACGAGCAGTACTTC. The gene calls are TRBV6-5 and TRBJ2-7, with D possibly TRBD1 on 5 matching bases. The CDR3 totals 15 residues. Trimming took off 6 bases at V and 0 bases at J, with 15 bases between the two ends. Germline V gene sequence: CDR1 MNHEY, CDR2 SVGAGI.